Listed below are T cell receptor beta chains from one sample, sequenced in a study of T cells in Graves' hyperthyroidism and ophthalmopathy. MiXCR, applied by TCRdb to the multiplex PCR reads, yields one record per CDR3 protein. The sample contains about 340,000 distinct CDR3 sequences, around 20% of which appear only once. Sequencing was carried out using blood. The receptors here all came from a woman aged 50 to 60 with Graves' hyperthyroidism. The CDR3 runs from the conserved cysteine through the conserved F or W. The order of the fields is CDR3 length, J gene, V gene, D gene, clone size, CDR3 DNA, CDR3 protein. A D gene is named only where the DNA matches it firmly. Rows may omit the clone size; those that give it use once, few, many or a size class.

>14|TRBJ1-2|TRBV29-1|.|.
TGCAGCGTTGATGGGGGTTCGTCTCTCTATGGCTACACCTTC
CSVDGGSSLYGYTF
>15|TRBJ1-2|TRBV20-1|.|many
TGCAGTGCTAGAGATAAGGGCAGGGGTCGGTATGGCTACACCTTC
CSARDKGRGRYGYTF
>15|TRBJ2-3|TRBV20-1|TRBD2|.
TGCAGTGCTAGTAGGACTAGCGGGAACCCAGATACGCAGTATTTT
CSASRTSGNPDTQYF
>15|TRBJ2-1|TRBV6-2/TRBV6-3|TRBD1|many
TGTGCCACCAAGTTGACGGGACAGGGTCAGGTTGAGCAGTTCTTC
CATKLTGQGQVEQFF
>14|TRBJ1-2|TRBV2|.|many
TGTGCCAGCAGCAGGGCGGCCTCTAACTATGGCTACACCTTC
CASSRAASNYGYTF
>16|TRBJ1-1|TRBV6-2/TRBV6-3|.|many
TGTGCCAGCAGACCTACAAACATCAGGGGATACACTGAAGCTTTCTTT
CASRPTNIRGYTEAFF
>16|TRBJ2-1|TRBV12-3/TRBV12-4|TRBD2|few
TGTGCCAGCAGTTTAGCGCCCAGCGGGGTCTACAATGAGCAGTTCTTC
CASSLAPSGVYNEQFF
>16|TRBJ2-4|TRBV28|TRBD1|many
TGTGCCAGCAGTTTCGAGTTGGAGACAGGGCTAAACATTCAGTACTTC
CASSFELETGLNIQYF
>14|TRBJ1-5|TRBV5-1|.|.
TGCGCCAGCAGCTTGGAACCAGGGAGGGAGCCCCAGCATTTT
CASSLEPGREPQHF
>15|TRBJ1-1|TRBV20-1|.|.
TGCAGTGCTAGAGATTCTATCGATTGGGGCAGTGAAGCTTTCTTT
CSARDSIDWGSEAFF
>16|TRBJ2-2|TRBV30|TRBD2|many
TGTGCCTGGCGGATGGGGACTAGCGGGCGCACCGGGGAGCTGTTTTTT
CAWRMGTSGRTGELFF
>16|TRBJ2-3|TRBV12-3/TRBV12-4|TRBD2|.
TGTGCCAGCAGTTCGGGGCTAGCGGGATCGGCAGATACGCAGTATTTT
CASSSGLAGSADTQYF
>17|TRBJ2-1|TRBV15|.|.
TGTGCCACCAGCAGACTCCAGACTGTGAGCTCCTACAATGAGCAGTTCTTC
CATSRLQTVSSYNEQFF
>13|TRBJ2-3|TRBV28|.|many
TGTGCCAGCAGCGTGACAGCCACAGATACGCAGTATTTT
CASSVTATDTQYF
>15|TRBJ2-3|TRBV12-3/TRBV12-4|TRBD2|.
TGTGCCAGCAGTTTTGGCGCGGGGACTAGCGATACGCAGTATTTT
CASSFGAGTSDTQYF
>14|TRBJ2-7|TRBV20-1|TRBD2|.
TGCAGTGTCCTGGTCACTAGCGGAGGCTACGAGCAGTACTTC
CSVLVTSGGYEQYF
>14|TRBJ1-2|TRBV12-3/TRBV12-4|.|many
TGTGCCAGCAGTCCCGAGGGGGGGGGCGGCGGCTACACCTTC
CASSPEGGGGGYTF
>19|TRBJ2-1|TRBV29-1|TRBD2|.
TGCAGCGTTGAAGGGACCCTGGGACAACTAGCGGGGGGGCGAAATGAGCAGTTCTTC
CSVEGTLGQLAGGRNEQFF
>13|TRBJ2-7|TRBV27|.|many
TGTGCCAGCAGTCTCCGGCAGGGCTACGAGCAGTACTTC
CASSLRQGYEQYF